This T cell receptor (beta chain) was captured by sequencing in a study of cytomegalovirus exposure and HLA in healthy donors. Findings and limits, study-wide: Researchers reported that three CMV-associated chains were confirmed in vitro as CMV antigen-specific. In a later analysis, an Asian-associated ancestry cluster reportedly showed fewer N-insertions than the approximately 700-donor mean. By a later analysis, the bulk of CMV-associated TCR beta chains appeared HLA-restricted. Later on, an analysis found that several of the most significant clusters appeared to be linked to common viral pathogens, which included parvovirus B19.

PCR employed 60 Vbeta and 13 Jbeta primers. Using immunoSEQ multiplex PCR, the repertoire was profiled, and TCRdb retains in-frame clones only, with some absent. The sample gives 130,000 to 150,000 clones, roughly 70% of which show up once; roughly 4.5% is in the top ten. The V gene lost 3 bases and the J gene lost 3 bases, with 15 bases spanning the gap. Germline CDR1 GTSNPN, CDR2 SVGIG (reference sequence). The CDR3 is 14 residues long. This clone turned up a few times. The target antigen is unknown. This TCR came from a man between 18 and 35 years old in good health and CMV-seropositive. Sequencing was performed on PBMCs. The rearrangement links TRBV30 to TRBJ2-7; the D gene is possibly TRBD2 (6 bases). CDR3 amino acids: CAWSELATSYEQYF. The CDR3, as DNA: TGTGCCTGGAGCGAACTAGCAACAAGCTACGAGCAGTACTTC.